This T cell receptor beta chain is drawn from a study of blood T cell repertoires in COVID-19. Overall study: Researchers got acute and convalescent COVID-19 samples from the United States, Italy and Spain. Sources were T cells, B-cell-depleted T cells, or PBMCs; the material itself was cDNA or gDNA.

The CDR3 length is 19 residues. The J segment lost 4 bases and the V segment lost 2 bases, leaving 19 bases of the junction unmatched. Germline V gene data show CDR1 as LGHNT and CDR2 as FRNRAP. Recruitment covered fewer than 25 US areas and drew participants whose ages spanned roughly 18 to 100 years. Cohort allocation depended upon clinical history that participants reported. The data were produced by immunoSEQ multiplex PCR, yet TCRdb's version contains in-frame clones alone and is incomplete. The repertoire holds approximately 470,000 clones, with around 90% as singletons. The clonotype comes from a woman aged 18 to 35 who had recovered from COVID-19. The source material was PBMCs or T cells enriched from blood (not recorded which). This rearrangement joins TRBV12-5 to TRBJ2-7; 8 bases map to TRBD1. CDR3 residues: CASGLSGQGFDPIAYEQYF. In DNA, the CDR3 is TGTGCTAGTGGTTTGTCCGGACAGGGTTTTGATCCCATTGCGTACGAGCAGTACTTC.